This entry lists 23 T cell receptor beta chains sequenced from one sample in a study of blood T cell repertoires in COVID-19. Generated by immunoSEQ multiplex PCR, the TCRdb table keeps only in-frame clones and is missing some. Of some 150,000 clones listed, about 83% are singletons. What was sequenced was PBMCs or T cells enriched from blood (not recorded which). These receptors were taken from a woman aged 45-65 years who had been exposed to COVID-19.

This chain uses TRBV7-2 with TRBJ2-7; maybe TRBD1 (5 bases). There are 16 residues in the CDR3. The V end lost 0 bases, the J end lost 5 bases, and 17 bases lay between the germline ends. CDR1 and CDR2 (germline): SGHTA, FQGNSA. Here the CDR3 reads CASSLAPTGRPNEQYF. In nucleotides, the CDR3 is TGTGCCAGCAGCTTAGCGCCCACAGGACGACCTAACGAGCAGTACTTC.

This clone turned up a few times. The V call is TRBV7-3, the J call TRBJ1-2; D is possibly TRBD1 (5 bases). The V gene lost 5 bases and the J gene lost 2 bases, with 15 bases spanning the gap. This CDR3 spans 15 amino acids. In germline, CDR1 is SGHTA, CDR2 FQGTGA. In DNA form, the CDR3 reads TGTGCCAGCAGCCCCGGGGGAGGGGCGAACTATGGCTACACCTTC. This sequence encodes CASSPGGGANYGYTF.

The chain uses TRBV7-2 and TRBJ2-2; 12 positions match TRBD2. V shed 2 bases and J 1 base; nucleotides not matched to a gene: 8. Germline V gene lookup returns CDR1 SGHTA and CDR2 FQGNSA. The CDR3 runs to 19 residues. CDR3 DNA: TGTGCCAGCAGCTTAAATCTAGCGGGAGGGAAAAAGAACACCGGGGAGCTGTTTTTT. It translates to CASSLNLAGGKKNTGELFF.

The J gene is TRBJ2-1, the V gene TRBV11-2; 10 bases agree with TRBD2. Per the germline V gene, CDR1 is SGHAT and CDR2 is FQNNGV. The CDR3 totals 12 residues. Trimming cost V 5 bases and J 15 bases; bases outside gene matches: 7. This chain's CDR3 is CASSKTSGSPFF. As DNA, the CDR3 is TGTGCCAGCAGCAAGACTAGCGGGTCGCCGTTCTTC.

The chain couples TRBV20-1 to TRBJ1-2, with D possibly being TRBD1 (5 bases). Trimming pared 6 bases from V and 3 bases from J, leaving 8 bases between. Germline CDR1 is DFQATT and CDR2 is SNEGSKA (reference sequence). This CDR3 comprises 11 residues. For the CDR3, the DNA is TGCAGTGCCGGACATTACTATGGCTACACCTTC. Translation: CSAGHYYGYTF.

The chain employs TRBV19 and TRBJ1-5; maybe TRBD1 (5 bases). CDR1 is LNHDA and CDR2 is SQIVND in the germline V gene (reference sequence). The ends were cut back, 6 bases at V and 4 bases at J, with 10 bases in the middle. The CDR3 extends over 13 amino acids. The CDR3 coding sequence is TGTGCCAGTAGCGACAGACGAAATCAGCCCCAGCATTTT. This encodes CASSDRRNQPQHF. Full variable domain (outside the CDR3, taken from reference TRBV19 and TRBJ1-5): DGGITQSPKYLFRKEGQNVTLSCEQNLNHDAMYWYRQDPGQGLRLIYYSQIVNDFQKGDIAEGYSVSREKKESFPLTVTSAQKNPTAFYLCASSDRRNQPQHFGDGTRLSIL.

This clone was picked up one time. The chain couples TRBV7-6 to TRBJ2-5, with a possible D match to TRBD2 (6 bases). Trimming removed 5 bases at V and 4 bases at J, with 17 bases between. This CDR3 has 15 amino acids. CDR1 is SGHVS and CDR2 is FNYEAQ in the germline V gene. The CDR3 sequence is CASSRGLGRGETQYF. The CDR3 region has the DNA TGTGCCAGCAGCCGAGGATTGGGGCGGGGAGAGACCCAGTACTTC.

V is TRBV2 and J is TRBJ2-2, with D perhaps matching TRBD2 (6 bases). The CDR3 sequence is 14 residues long. Germline assignment: CDR1 SNHLY and CDR2 FYNNEI. Between the trimmed V and J ends, which lost 7 bases and 5 bases, there was a span of 14 bases. CDR3 sequence: CASMGAGLTGELFF. The CDR3 DNA follows: TGTGCCAGCATGGGTGCGGGGCTTACCGGGGAGCTGTTTTTT.

The gene calls are TRBV5-4 and TRBJ1-4; TRBD1 is a possible D gene (5 bases). Trimming took off 0 bases at V and 8 bases at J, with 11 bases between the two ends. CDR3 length equals 14 residues. Germline V gene sequence: CDR1 SGHNT, CDR2 YYREEE (reference sequence). This CDR3 is CASSLATPGEKLFF. DNA of the CDR3: TGTGCCAGCAGCTTGGCCACCCCAGGGGAAAAACTGTTTTTT. Variable domain in full (rest from reference TRBV5-4 and TRBJ1-4): ETGVTQSPTHLIKTRGQQVTLRCSSQSGHNTVSWYQQALGQGPQFIFQYYREEENGRGNFPPRFSGLQFPNYSSELNVNALELDDSALYLCASSLATPGEKLFFGSGTQLSVL.

The V gene is TRBV3-1 (or the pseudogene TRBV3-2), the J gene TRBJ1-2, with D uncertain. V dropped 0 bases and J dropped 1 base, with 9 bases sitting between them. The CDR3 is made up of 15 amino acids. Germline CDR1 reads LGHDT; CDR2 reads YNNKEL (reference sequence). The CDR3 region has the DNA TGTGCCAGCAGCCAAGAGGGTAGCCTTAACTATGGCTACACCTTC. Translating it yields CASSQEGSLNYGYTF.

This chain connects TRBV10-3 to TRBJ2-1; TRBD1 matches 7 bases. The CDR3 is 14 residues long. Trimming at V came to 5 bases and at J to 7 bases, leaving 8 bases not matched to a gene. Germline V lookup: CDR1 ENHRY, CDR2 SYGVKD. The CDR3 DNA sequence: TGTGCCATCAGTCAAGGGGGCGCGGGTAATGAGCAGTTCTTC. Residues: CAISQGGAGNEQFF.

The chain has TRBV15 and TRBJ2-5; TRBD2 aligns across 13 bases. The germline gives CDR1 LNHNV, CDR2 YYDKDF (reference sequence). This CDR3 has 16 residues. V lost 5 bases, J lost 3 bases, and 6 bases stayed unmatched. The CDR3 coding sequence is TGTGCCACCAGCTCTTGGACTAGCGGGGGAGAAGAGACCCAGTACTTC. This codes for CATSSWTSGGEETQYF.

The rearrangement links TRBV15 to TRBJ2-2; D perhaps matches TRBD2 (6 bases). The V end lost 4 bases, the J end lost 6 bases, and 12 bases lay between the germline ends. This CDR3 spans 14 amino acids. Germline V gives CDR1 LNHNV, CDR2 YYDKDF (reference sequence). The DNA for the CDR3 is TGTGCCACCAGCACTCGGACTACGGCCGGGGAGCTGTTTTTT. This gives the protein CATSTRTTAGELFF.

A single count supports this clone. The chain uses TRBV10-3 and TRBJ1-2; TRBD1 matches 7 bases. With V trimmed by 0 bases and J by 0 bases, 10 bases remained unmatched. CDR1 ENHRY and CDR2 SYGVKD come from the germline V gene. CDR3 length equals 18 residues. The CDR3 here is CAISESRTGATANYGYTF. The CDR3, as DNA: TGTGCCATCAGTGAGTCGAGAACAGGGGCTACTGCTAACTATGGCTACACCTTC.

The chain carries TRBV11-2 and TRBJ2-7; 8 bases line up with TRBD1. There are 15 residues in the CDR3. Germline V gene lookup returns CDR1 SGHAT and CDR2 FQNNGV. Losses at the gene ends were 5 bases for V and 4 bases for J; bases not matched to a gene: 10. The CDR3 sequence is CASSDPLRGRYEQYF. CDR3 nucleotide sequence: TGTGCCAGCAGCGATCCTCTCAGGGGGCGGTACGAGCAGTACTTC.

This clone was recorded once. This chain uses TRBV11-2 with TRBJ2-3; possible D gene TRBD2, 5 bases. Germline V CDR1 and CDR2: SGHAT, FQNNGV. V lost 0 bases, J lost 2 bases, and 12 bases lay in between. The CDR3 consists of 16 residues. CDR3 in amino acids: CASSLEGSSYTDTQYF. CDR3 DNA sequence: TGTGCCAGCAGCTTAGAGGGGAGCAGCTACACAGATACGCAGTATTTT.

The J gene is TRBJ1-5, the V gene TRBV19; 9 bases are a match to TRBD1. V lost 7 bases, J lost 2 bases, and 6 bases stayed unmatched. Germline V lookup: CDR1 LNHDA, CDR2 SQIVND (reference sequence). The CDR3 contains 15 residues. CDR3 DNA sequence: TGTGCCAGTACACCGGGACAGGGAGGCAATCAGCCCCAGCATTTT. Amino acid sequence: CASTPGQGGNQPQHF. Drawing the rest from reference TRBV19 and TRBJ1-5, the complete variable domain is DGGITQSPKYLFRKEGQNVTLSCEQNLNHDAMYWYRQDPGQGLRLIYYSQIVNDFQKGDIAEGYSVSREKKESFPLTVTSAQKNPTAFYLCASTPGQGGNQPQHFGDGTRLSIL.

This sequence joins TRBV14 and TRBJ2-1; 10 bases are a match to TRBD2. The junction had 8 bases not matched to a gene; V was cut back by 4 bases and J by 5 bases. The CDR3 has 16 residues. Germline CDR1 reads SGHDN; CDR2 reads FVKESK. As DNA, the CDR3 is TGTGCCAGCAGCCCTACGGGACTAGCGCGCAACAATGAGCAGTTCTTC. Encoded protein: CASSPTGLARNNEQFF.

The chain is built from TRBV19 and TRBJ1-1; D uncertain. Germline CDR1 LNHDA, CDR2 SQIVND (reference sequence). The CDR3 runs 16 residues. V lost 1 base to trimming and J lost 5 bases, with 17 bases between them. This chain's CDR3 is CASSIGKGRAVTEAFF. The CDR3 DNA reads as TGTGCCAGTAGTATAGGTAAAGGGCGGGCCGTGACTGAAGCTTTCTTT.

The chain couples TRBV27 to TRBJ2-1, with 9 bases aligning to TRBD2. The CDR3 spans 14 residues. V was clipped by 3 bases and J by 6 bases; unmatched bases: 3. Germline loops: CDR1 MNHEY, CDR2 SMNVEV (reference sequence). The CDR3 loop reads CASSLGLAGNEQFF. The CDR3 nucleotides read TGTGCCAGCAGTTTGGGACTAGCCGGCAATGAGCAGTTCTTC.

J is TRBJ1-2 and V is TRBV15; 8 nucleotides agree with TRBD1. Germline V gene data show CDR1 as LNHNV and CDR2 as YYDKDF (reference sequence). V lost 3 bases and J lost 4; bases outside the gene matches: 7. This CDR3 contains 15 residues. The CDR3 nucleotides are TGTGCCACCAGCAGTAACAGGGGGGGGATCTATGGCTACACCTTC. It is translated as CATSSNRGGIYGYTF.

This chain uses TRBV6-2 or TRBV6-3 with TRBJ2-6, with D perhaps TRBD2 (6 bases). The V gene's germline CDR1 is MNHEY and CDR2 SVGEGT. There are 15 residues in the CDR3. The V and J ends lost 5 bases and 3 bases respectively, with 11 bases between them. The CDR3 region has the DNA TGTGCCAGCAGTGTTCAGGGACTTGGGGCCAACGTCCTGACTTTC. It encodes CASSVQGLGANVLTF.

This clone showed up just a few times. This chain connects TRBV4-2 to TRBJ2-1; the match to TRBD1 covers 7 bases. The CDR3 sequence is 15 residues long. Trimming at V came to 4 bases and at J to 5 bases, leaving 8 bases not matched to a gene. The germline gives CDR1 LGHNA, CDR2 YNFKEQ. CDR3 loop: CASSRGQAADNEQFF. The CDR3 DNA reads TGTGCCAGCAGCCGCGGACAGGCGGCTGACAATGAGCAGTTCTTC.